This T cell receptor beta chain was identified during a study of blood T cell repertoires in COVID-19. V dropped 4 bases and J dropped 0 bases, with 9 bases sitting between them. Germline V gene sequence: CDR1 GTSNPN, CDR2 SVGIG (reference sequence). The CDR3 is 14 amino acids. Here immunoSEQ multiplex PCR was the method, and the copy in TCRdb shows in-frame clones only, minus some. This table holds under 250,000 clones, roughly 90% found once. The TCR originated in a woman between 55 and 75 years old with acute or convalescent COVID-19. The gene calls are TRBV30 and TRBJ2-2; D perhaps matches TRBD2 (5 bases). Sequenced input: peripheral blood. The CDR3 DNA reads as TGTGCCTGGACCACGGACTCGAACACCGGGGAGCTGTTTTTT. Protein sequence: CAWTTDSNTGELFF.